This T cell receptor (beta chain) was retrieved from a study of cytomegalovirus exposure and HLA in healthy donors. Study-level points and caveats: A previous analysis found most TCR beta V segments productive roughly 90% or roughly 30% of the time.

Details on this clone: Antigen unknown.

The primer mix had 60 Vbeta and 13 Jbeta primers. Using immunoSEQ multiplex PCR, the repertoire was profiled, and TCRdb retains in-frame clones only, with some absent. The sample lists 110,000 or so clones; 69% were seen once. CDR3 size: 13 residues. Trimming stripped 0 bases from V and 10 bases from J, with 11 bases between. Germline assignment: CDR1 SGHRS and CDR2 YFSETQ. The V call is TRBV5-1, the J call TRBJ2-1, with TRBD1 as a possible D gene (5 bases). Sequenced: PBMCs. The TCR originated in a woman between 65 and 79 years old in good health and CMV-seropositive. CDR3 nucleotide sequence: TGCGCCAGCAGCTTGGCCCAGGGCTCCGAGCAGTTCTTC. It codes for CASSLAQGSEQFF.